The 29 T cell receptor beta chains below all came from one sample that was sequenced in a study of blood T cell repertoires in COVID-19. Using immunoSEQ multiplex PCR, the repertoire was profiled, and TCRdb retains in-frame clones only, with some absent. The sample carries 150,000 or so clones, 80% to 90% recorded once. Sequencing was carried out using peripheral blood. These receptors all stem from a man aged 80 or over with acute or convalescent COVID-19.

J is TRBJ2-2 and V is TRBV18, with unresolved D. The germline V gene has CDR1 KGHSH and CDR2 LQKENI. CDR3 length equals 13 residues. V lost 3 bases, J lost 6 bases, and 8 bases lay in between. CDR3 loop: CASSPLGAGELFF. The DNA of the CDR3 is TGTGCCAGCTCACCGCTAGGTGCCGGGGAGCTGTTTTTT.

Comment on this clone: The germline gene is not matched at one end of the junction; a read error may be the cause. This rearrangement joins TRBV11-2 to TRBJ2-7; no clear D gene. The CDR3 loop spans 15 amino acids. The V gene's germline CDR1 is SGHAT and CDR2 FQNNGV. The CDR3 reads CANSLDSLEAYEQYF. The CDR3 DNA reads TGTGCCAACAGCTTAGATTCACTCGAAGCCTACGAGCAGTACTTC.

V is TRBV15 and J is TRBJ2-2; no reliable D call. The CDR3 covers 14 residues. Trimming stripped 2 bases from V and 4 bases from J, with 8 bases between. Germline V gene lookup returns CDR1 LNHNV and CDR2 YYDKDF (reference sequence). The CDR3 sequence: CATSRNDITGELFF. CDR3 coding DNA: TGTGCCACCAGCAGAAACGACATCACCGGGGAGCTGTTTTTT.

The CDR3 is CASSTLTDTQYF. DNA of the CDR3: TGTGCCAGTAGTACCCTCACAGATACGCAGTATTTT. The chain links TRBV19 to TRBJ2-3; D not certain. Deletions cut 4 bases from V and 2 bases from J, with 4 bases between. Germline CDR1 and CDR2: LNHDA and SQIVND (reference sequence). The CDR3 extends over 12 amino acids.

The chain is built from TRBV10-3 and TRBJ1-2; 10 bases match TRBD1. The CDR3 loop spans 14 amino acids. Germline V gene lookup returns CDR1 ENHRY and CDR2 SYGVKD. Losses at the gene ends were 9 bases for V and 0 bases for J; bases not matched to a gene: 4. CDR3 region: CAMGQGSANYGYTF. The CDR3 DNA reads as TGTGCCATGGGACAGGGGAGTGCTAACTATGGCTACACCTTC.

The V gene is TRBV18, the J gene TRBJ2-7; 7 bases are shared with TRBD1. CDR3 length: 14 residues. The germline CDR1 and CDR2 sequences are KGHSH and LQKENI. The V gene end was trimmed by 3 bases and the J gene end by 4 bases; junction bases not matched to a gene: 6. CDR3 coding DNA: TGTGCCAGCTCACCGGGACAGAGTTTATACGAGCAGTACTTC. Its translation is CASSPGQSLYEQYF.

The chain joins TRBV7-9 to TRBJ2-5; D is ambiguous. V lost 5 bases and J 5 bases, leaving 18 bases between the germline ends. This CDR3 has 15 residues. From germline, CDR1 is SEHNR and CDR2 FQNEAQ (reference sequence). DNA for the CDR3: TGTGCCAGCAGCCTCCGTGGCAGGTCCGAGGAGACCCAGTACTTC. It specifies CASSLRGRSEETQYF.

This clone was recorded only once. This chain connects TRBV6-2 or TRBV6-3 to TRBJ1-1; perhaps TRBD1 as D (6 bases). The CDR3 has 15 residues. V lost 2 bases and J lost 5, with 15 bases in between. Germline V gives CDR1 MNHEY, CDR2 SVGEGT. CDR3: CASSYRGGVRTEAFF. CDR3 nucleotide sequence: TGTGCCAGCAGTTACCGGGGGGGCGTGCGAACTGAAGCTTTCTTT.

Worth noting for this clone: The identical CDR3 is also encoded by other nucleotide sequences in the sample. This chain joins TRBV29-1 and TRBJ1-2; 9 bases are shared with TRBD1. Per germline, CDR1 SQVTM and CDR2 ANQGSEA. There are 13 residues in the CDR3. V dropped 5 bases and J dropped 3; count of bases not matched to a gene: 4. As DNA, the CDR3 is TGCAGCGTTCTCACAGGGGGCGACTATGGCTACACCTTC. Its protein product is CSVLTGGDYGYTF.

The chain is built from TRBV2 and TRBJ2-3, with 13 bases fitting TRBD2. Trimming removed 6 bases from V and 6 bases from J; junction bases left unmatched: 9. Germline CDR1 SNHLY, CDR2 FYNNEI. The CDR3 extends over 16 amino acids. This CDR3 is CASSKLGLAGADTQYF. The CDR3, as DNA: TGTGCCAGCAGCAAACTCGGACTAGCGGGGGCCGATACGCAGTATTTT.

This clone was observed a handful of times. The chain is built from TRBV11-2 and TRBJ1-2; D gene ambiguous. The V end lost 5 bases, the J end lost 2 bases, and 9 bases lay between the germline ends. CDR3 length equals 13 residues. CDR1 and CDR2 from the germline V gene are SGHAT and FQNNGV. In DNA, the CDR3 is TGTGCCAGCAGCGGAGTGCAGAACTATGGCTACACCTTC. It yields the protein CASSGVQNYGYTF.

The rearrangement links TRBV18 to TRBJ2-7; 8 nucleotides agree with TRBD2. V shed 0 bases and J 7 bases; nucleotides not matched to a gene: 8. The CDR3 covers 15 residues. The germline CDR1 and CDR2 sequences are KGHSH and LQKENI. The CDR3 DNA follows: TGTGCCAGCTCACCACCAACTAGCGGTCGCGGGGAGCAGTACTTC. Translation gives CASSPPTSGRGEQYF.

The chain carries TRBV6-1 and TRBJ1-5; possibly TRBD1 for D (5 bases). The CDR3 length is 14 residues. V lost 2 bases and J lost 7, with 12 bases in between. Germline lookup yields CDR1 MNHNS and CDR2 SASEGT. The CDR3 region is CASSEQGGKQPQHF. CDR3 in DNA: TGTGCCAGCAGTGAACAGGGAGGGAAACAGCCCCAGCATTTT.

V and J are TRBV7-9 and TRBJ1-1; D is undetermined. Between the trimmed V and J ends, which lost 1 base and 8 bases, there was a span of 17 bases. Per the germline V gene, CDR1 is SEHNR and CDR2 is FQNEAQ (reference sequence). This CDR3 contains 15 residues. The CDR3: CASSLDGPSGSEAFF. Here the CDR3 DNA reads TGTGCCAGCAGCTTAGATGGTCCGTCGGGTTCCGAAGCTTTCTTT.

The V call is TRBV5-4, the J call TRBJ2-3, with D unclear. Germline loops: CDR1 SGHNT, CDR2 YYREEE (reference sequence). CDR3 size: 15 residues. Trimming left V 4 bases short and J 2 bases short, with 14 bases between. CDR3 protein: CASSHAEAVTDTQYF. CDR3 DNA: TGTGCCAGCAGCCACGCAGAGGCGGTCACAGATACGCAGTATTTT. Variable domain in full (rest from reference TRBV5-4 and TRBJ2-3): ETGVTQSPTHLIKTRGQQVTLRCSSQSGHNTVSWYQQALGQGPQFIFQYYREEENGRGNFPPRFSGLQFPNYSSELNVNALELDDSALYLCASSHAEAVTDTQYFGPGTRLTVL.

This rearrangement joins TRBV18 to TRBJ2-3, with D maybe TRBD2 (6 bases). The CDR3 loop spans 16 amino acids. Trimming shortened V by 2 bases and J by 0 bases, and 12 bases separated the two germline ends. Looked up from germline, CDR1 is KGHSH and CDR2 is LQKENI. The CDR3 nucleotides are TGTGCCAGCTCACCATCGGGAGTTACTAGCACAGATACGCAGTATTTT. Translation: CASSPSGVTSTDTQYF.

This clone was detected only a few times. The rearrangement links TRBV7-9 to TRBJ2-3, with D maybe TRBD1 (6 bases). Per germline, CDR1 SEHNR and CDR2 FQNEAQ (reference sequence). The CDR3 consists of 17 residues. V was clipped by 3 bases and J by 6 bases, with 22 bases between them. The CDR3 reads CASSFYRDMNIGDTQYF. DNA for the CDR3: TGTGCCAGCAGCTTTTATAGGGACATGAACATTGGGGATACGCAGTATTTT.

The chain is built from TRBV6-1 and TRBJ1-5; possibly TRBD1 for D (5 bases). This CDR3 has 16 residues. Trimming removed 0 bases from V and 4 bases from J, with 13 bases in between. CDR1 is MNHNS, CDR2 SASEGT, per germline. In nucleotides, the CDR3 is TGTGCCAGCAGTGAAGCGTGGGGGGTGGGAAATCAGCCCCAGCATTTT. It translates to CASSEAWGVGNQPQHF.

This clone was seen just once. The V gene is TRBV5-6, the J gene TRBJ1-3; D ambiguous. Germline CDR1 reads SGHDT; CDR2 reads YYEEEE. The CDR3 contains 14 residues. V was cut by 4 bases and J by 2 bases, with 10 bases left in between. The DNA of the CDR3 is TGTGCCAGCAGCCTAGGTCTGGCTGGAAACACCATATATTTT. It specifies CASSLGLAGNTIYF.

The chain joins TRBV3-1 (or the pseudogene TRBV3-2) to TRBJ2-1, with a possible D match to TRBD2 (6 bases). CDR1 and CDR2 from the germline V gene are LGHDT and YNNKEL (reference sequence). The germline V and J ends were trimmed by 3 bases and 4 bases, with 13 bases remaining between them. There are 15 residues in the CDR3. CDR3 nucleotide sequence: TGTGCCAGCAGCCATCTCGGGGGACTTTACAATGAGCAGTTCTTC. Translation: CASSHLGGLYNEQFF.

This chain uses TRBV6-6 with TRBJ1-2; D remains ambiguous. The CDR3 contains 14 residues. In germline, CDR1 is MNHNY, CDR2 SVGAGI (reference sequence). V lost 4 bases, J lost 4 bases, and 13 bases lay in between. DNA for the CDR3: TGTGCCAGCAGTTCCGGTATAGCGGGCTATGGCTACACCTTC. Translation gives CASSSGIAGYGYTF.

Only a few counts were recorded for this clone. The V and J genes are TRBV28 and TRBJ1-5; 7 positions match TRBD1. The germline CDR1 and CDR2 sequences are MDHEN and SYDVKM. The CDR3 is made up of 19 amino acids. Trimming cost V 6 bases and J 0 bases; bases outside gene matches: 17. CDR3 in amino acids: CASSLITGDPWYSNQPQHF. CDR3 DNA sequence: TGTGCCAGCAGCTTAATCACAGGGGACCCATGGTATAGCAATCAGCCCCAGCATTTT. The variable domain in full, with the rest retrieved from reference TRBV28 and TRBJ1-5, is DVKVTQSSRYLVKRTGEKVFLECVQDMDHENMFWYRQDPGLGLRLIYFSYDVKMKEKGDIPEGYSVSREKKERFSLILESASTNQTSMYLCASSLITGDPWYSNQPQHFGDGTRLSIL.

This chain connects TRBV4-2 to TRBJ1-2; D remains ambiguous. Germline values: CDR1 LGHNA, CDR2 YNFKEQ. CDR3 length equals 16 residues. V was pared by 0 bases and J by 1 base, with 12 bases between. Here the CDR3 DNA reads TGTGCCAGCAGCCAAGACCCCGCAACAAGTAACTATGGCTACACCTTC. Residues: CASSQDPATSNYGYTF.

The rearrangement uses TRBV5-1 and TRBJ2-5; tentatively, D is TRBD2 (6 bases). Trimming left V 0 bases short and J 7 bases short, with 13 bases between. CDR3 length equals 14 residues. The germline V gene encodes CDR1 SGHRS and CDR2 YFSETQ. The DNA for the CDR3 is TGCGCCAGCAGCTTGGCCGGAGGGTCTGGGACCCAGTACTTC. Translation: CASSLAGGSGTQYF. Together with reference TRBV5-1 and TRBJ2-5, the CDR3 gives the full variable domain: KAGVTQTPRYLIKTRGQQVTLSCSPISGHRSVSWYQQTPGQGLQFLFEYFSETQRNKGNFPGRFSGRQFSNSRSEMNVSTLELGDSALYLCASSLAGGSGTQYFGPGTRLLVL.

Here the CDR3 DNA reads TGTGCCATCAGTGAGTCGAGGTCTTATACGCAGTATTTT. It encodes CAISESRSYTQYF. This chain joins TRBV10-3 and TRBJ2-3; no reliable D call. In germline, CDR1 is ENHRY, CDR2 SYGVKD. V lost 0 bases to trimming and J lost 7 bases, with 8 bases between them. The CDR3 totals 13 residues.

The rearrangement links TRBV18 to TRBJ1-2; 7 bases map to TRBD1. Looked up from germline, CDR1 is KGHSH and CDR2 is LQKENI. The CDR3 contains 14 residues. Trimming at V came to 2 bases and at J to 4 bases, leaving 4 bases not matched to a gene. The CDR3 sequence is CASSPGQAPYGYTF. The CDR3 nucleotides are TGTGCCAGCTCACCAGGACAGGCCCCCTATGGCTACACCTTC.

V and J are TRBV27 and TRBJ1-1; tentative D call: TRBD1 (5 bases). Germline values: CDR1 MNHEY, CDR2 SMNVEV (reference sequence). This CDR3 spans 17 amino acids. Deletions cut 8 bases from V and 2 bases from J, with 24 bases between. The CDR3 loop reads CASSIRRDFSRNTEAFF. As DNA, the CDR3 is TGTGCCAGCTCAATTCGCAGGGACTTTAGTAGAAACACTGAAGCTTTCTTT.

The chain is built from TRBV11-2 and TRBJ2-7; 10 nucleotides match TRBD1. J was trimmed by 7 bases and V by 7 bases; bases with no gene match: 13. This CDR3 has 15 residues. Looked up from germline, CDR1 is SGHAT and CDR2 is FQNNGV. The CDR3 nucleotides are TGTGCCAGCACCGCGACAGGGGGCGCAGGTGGGGAGCAGTACTTC. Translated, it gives CASTATGGAGGEQYF.

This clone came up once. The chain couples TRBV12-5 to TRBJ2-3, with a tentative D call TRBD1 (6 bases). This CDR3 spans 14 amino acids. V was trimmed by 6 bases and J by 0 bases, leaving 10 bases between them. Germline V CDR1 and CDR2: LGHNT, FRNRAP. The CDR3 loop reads CASGQGSSTDTQYF. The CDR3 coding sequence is TGTGCTAGTGGACAGGGCTCTAGCACAGATACGCAGTATTTT. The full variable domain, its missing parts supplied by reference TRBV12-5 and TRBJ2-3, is DARVTQTPRHKVTEMGQEVTMRCQPILGHNTVFWYRQTMMQGLELLAYFRNRAPLDDSGMPKDRFSAEMPDATLATLKIQPSEPRDSAVYFCASGQGSSTDTQYFGPGTRLTVL.